The next 9 T cell receptor beta chains were all read from a single sample in a study of CD8+CD57+ T cells in acquired aplastic anemia. Previously, flow cytometry had revealed CD8+CD57+ cell expansion in the patients chosen for sequencing. TCR beta VDJ and CDR3 profiling used genomic DNA as template. From the reads, TCRdb called clonotypes with MiXCR, one entry per CDR3 protein. Of about 180,000 distinct CDR3 sequences listed, almost 50% were seen once; the top ten hold over 10%. Sequenced input: sorted CD4+, CD8+, or CD8+CD57+ T cells (not recorded which) from PBMCs. The source of these receptors is a human donor with aplastic anemia.

This chain connects TRBV2 to TRBJ2-3; D perhaps matches TRBD2 (5 bases). V lost 8 bases and J 1 base, leaving 19 bases between the germline ends. The CDR3 totals 16 residues. CDR1 is SNHLY and CDR2 is FYNNEI in the germline V gene. CDR3 sequence reads: CASSPLRAGGTDTQYF. As DNA, the CDR3 is TGTGCCAGCTCACCACTACGCGCCGGGGGCACAGATACGCAGTATTTT.

V and J are TRBV20-1 and TRBJ2-7, with 8 bases fitting TRBD2. With V trimmed by 5 bases and J by 3 bases, 15 bases remained unmatched. The CDR3 covers 16 residues. CDR1 is DFQATT and CDR2 is SNEGSKA in the germline V gene (reference sequence). Here the CDR3 DNA reads TGCAGTGCTGGAGGCGATAGCGGGGCCTCGATCTACGAGCAGTACTTC. As protein: CSAGGDSGASIYEQYF.

This clonotype was seen repeatedly, ten times or more. The chain joins TRBV7-3 to TRBJ2-3, with no clear D. The CDR3 has 18 amino acids. In germline, CDR1 is SGHTA, CDR2 FQGTGA. Trimming took 1 base from V and 2 from J, leaving 19 bases between them. The CDR3 sequence is CASSLNPPAAANTDTQYF. The CDR3 coding sequence is TGTGCCAGCAGCTTAAACCCCCCCGCTGCGGCCAACACAGATACGCAGTATTTT. The full variable domain, rest sourced from reference TRBV7-3 and TRBJ2-3, is GAGVSQTPSNKVTEKGKYVELRCDPISGHTALYWYRQSLGQGPEFLIYFQGTGAADDSGLPNDRFFAVRPEGSVSTLKIQRTERGDSAVYLCASSLNPPAAANTDTQYFGPGTRLTVL.

The rearrangement links TRBV15 to TRBJ1-3; D not resolved. The germline CDR1 and CDR2 sequences are LNHNV and YYDKDF (reference sequence). V lost 1 base and J 0 bases, leaving 10 bases between the germline ends. The CDR3 length is 16 residues. CDR3 sequence reads: CATSRGLGISGNTIYF. The CDR3 nucleotides are TGTGCCACCAGCAGAGGACTGGGAATCTCTGGAAACACCATATATTTT. The variable domain in full, with the rest retrieved from reference TRBV15 and TRBJ1-3, is DAMVIQNPRYQVTQFGKPVTLSCSQTLNHNVMYWYQQKSSQAPKLLFHYYDKDFNNEADTPDNFQSRRPNTSFCFLDIRSPGLGDTAMYLCATSRGLGISGNTIYFGEGSWLTVV.

As regards this clonotype: A single base separates this from a much larger clone, so it may be a read error. The genes are TRBV20-1 and TRBJ2-3, with D unresolved. Germline V lookup: CDR1 DFQATT, CDR2 SNEGSKA (reference sequence). The CDR3 runs 14 residues. This chain's CDR3 is CGASRTTSTDTQYF. CDR3 sequence (DNA): TGCGGTGCTTCTCGGACCACTAGCACAGATACGCAGTATTTT.

This clonotype was observed at least ten times. This chain uses TRBV12-5 with TRBJ1-1; D remains ambiguous. Germline values: CDR1 LGHNT, CDR2 FRNRAP. V dropped 3 bases and J dropped 1 base, with 12 bases sitting between them. The CDR3 is made up of 15 amino acids. The CDR3 nucleotides are TGTGCTAGTGGTTTAAGCTCCTCCGGGAACACTGAAGCTTTCTTT. Amino acid sequence: CASGLSSSGNTEAFF.

This sequence joins TRBV19 and TRBJ2-2; D gene uncertain. The germline gives CDR1 LNHDA, CDR2 SQIVND (reference sequence). V lost 7 bases to trimming and J lost 5 bases, with 11 bases between them. The CDR3 is 13 residues long. The CDR3 bases are TGTGCCAGTACCCTGTTCGGAACCGGGGAGCTGTTTTTT. This encodes CASTLFGTGELFF. Looking up the rest from reference TRBV19 and TRBJ2-2 gives the full variable domain: DGGITQSPKYLFRKEGQNVTLSCEQNLNHDAMYWYRQDPGQGLRLIYYSQIVNDFQKGDIAEGYSVSREKKESFPLTVTSAQKNPTAFYLCASTLFGTGELFFGEGSRLTVL.

This clonotype has at least ten counts. V and J are TRBV5-8 and TRBJ2-3, with 9 positions matching TRBD1. The junction had 8 bases not matched to a gene; V was cut back by 2 bases and J by 10 bases. CDR1 and CDR2 (germline): SGHTS, YDEGEE. This CDR3 has 14 residues. The CDR3 loop reads CASSFSRDRVPQYF. The CDR3 bases are TGTGCCAGCAGCTTTTCCCGGGACAGGGTTCCGCAGTATTTT. Variable domain in full (rest from reference TRBV5-8 and TRBJ2-3): EAGVTQSPTHLIKTRGQQATLRCSPISGHTSVYWYQQALGLGLQFLLWYDEGEERNRGNFPPRFSGRQFPNYSSELNVNALELEDSALYLCASSFSRDRVPQYFGPGTRLTVL.

This clonotype showed up just once. The V gene is TRBV11-1, the J gene TRBJ2-7; a possible D gene is TRBD2 (5 bases). The J call is doubtful: the DNA matches TRBJ2-1 better. Germline V lookup: CDR1 SGHAT, CDR2 FQDESV (reference sequence). The CDR3 sequence is 15 residues long. For the CDR3, the DNA is TGTGCCAGCAGCTTTAACCGGGATTACTACAATGAGCAGTTCTTC. Translated, it gives CASSFNRDYYNEQFF.